Listed below are T cell receptor beta chains from one sample, sequenced in a study of a mutant IDH1 vaccine in newly diagnosed glioma. Data came from immunoSEQ multiplex PCR; TCRdb stores just in-frame clones and leaves some out. This sample carries around 63,000 clones, 80% to 95% of them seen once, and the ten largest clones take 2.6%. The specimen was PBMCs, collected from a glioma patient treated with radiotherapy, temozolomide or both. The receptors derive from a middle-aged man with glioma. CDR3s include the opening cysteine and the closing phenylalanine or tryptophan. The D gene is left open where the match is weak. Clone size is stated in some rows and not others, as once, few, many or a class when expanded.

.	TRBV29-1	TRBJ2-7	TRBD1	TGCAGCGTTGAAAGGCAGGGGGCTGGCGAGCAGTACTTC	CSVERQGAGEQYF
.	TRBV9	TRBJ2-1	.	TGTGCCAGCAGCGCAGAGCCGGGACAAGCTGATGAGCAGTTCTTC	CASSAEPGQADEQFF
.	TRBV7-9	TRBJ2-7	TRBD1	TGTGCCAGCAGCCCACGCGCGACAGGGAGCTACGAGCAGTACTTC	CASSPRATGSYEQYF
.	TRBV2	TRBJ2-5	.	TGTGCCAGCAGTGTATTGTTTGGCCAGTACTTC	CASSVLFGQYF
.	TRBV6-1	TRBJ2-2	.	TGTGCCAGCGGTGATTCGCGGCTGGAAAGGACCGGGGAGCTGTTTTTT	CASGDSRLERTGELFF
.	TRBV2	TRBJ1-1	.	TGTGCCAGCAGTTTCCCTAGGGGCAGGGGAACTGAAGCTTTCTTT	CASSFPRGRGTEAFF
.	TRBV6-5	TRBJ2-7	.	TGTGCCAGCACAAAGGGCTACGAGCAGTACTTC	CASTKGYEQYF
once	TRBV6-5	TRBJ1-2	.	TGTGCCAGCAGTGGCGGACAGCTGGGGAACTATGGCTACACCTTC	CASSGGQLGNYGYTF
once	TRBV7-9	TRBJ1-1	TRBD1	TGTGCCAGCAGCCCAGGACAGGAAAAGGCTGAAGCTTTCTTT	CASSPGQEKAEAFF
.	TRBV5-1	TRBJ2-7	TRBD2	TGCGCCAGCACTAGCGGGATGGGGCTCTACGAGCAGTACTTC	CASTSGMGLYEQYF
.	TRBV19	TRBJ1-5	TRBD1	TGTGCCACCCAGGGGGCCCATAGCAATCAGCCCCAGCATTTT	CATQGAHSNQPQHF
.	TRBV4-2	TRBJ2-1	.	TGTGCCAGCAGCCAAGATTTAGGGAAAGGCCATGAGCAGTTCTTC	CASSQDLGKGHEQFF
.	TRBV6-5	TRBJ1-2	.	TGTGCCAGCAGTTACTCGGGGGGTTTGAGCTATGGCTACACCTTC	CASSYSGGLSYGYTF
.	TRBV5-1	TRBJ2-1	.	TGCGCCAGCAGGACCGACATTCGCTCCTACAATGAGCAGTTCTTC	CASRTDIRSYNEQFF
few	TRBV14	TRBJ1-6	TRBD1	TGTGCCAGCAGCCAGCAGACAGGGTATTCACCCCTCCACTTT	CASSQQTGYSPLHF
.	TRBV13	TRBJ2-2	.	TGTGCCAGCAGCCTACGCACCGGGGAGCTGTTTTTT	CASSLRTGELFF
.	TRBV30	TRBJ1-5	.	TGTGCCTGGAGTAAGGGTCCAAATCAGCCCCAGCATTTT	CAWSKGPNQPQHF
once	TRBV9	TRBJ1-2	.	TGTGCCAGCAGCGAAACCAGGGAGCCCCCTAACTATGGCTACACCTTC	CASSETREPPNYGYTF
.	TRBV7-7	TRBJ2-3	.	TGTGCTAGCAGCCTGGGACTCGGAACAGATACGCAGTATTTT	CASSLGLGTDTQYF
.	TRBV29-1	TRBJ2-1	TRBD2	TGCAGCGTTGATATGGCGGGAGTGAGGAATGAGCAGTTCTTC	CSVDMAGVRNEQFF
.	TRBV2	TRBJ1-1	.	TGTGCCAGCAGTTATACCGGGACCGGAGGCGAAGCTTTCTTT	CASSYTGTGGEAFF
.	TRBV7-3	TRBJ2-3	.	TGTGCCAGCAGCGCAGGGGTTGGGACAGATACGCAGTATTTT	CASSAGVGTDTQYF
.	TRBV5-4	TRBJ1-2	.	TGTGCCAGCAGCTTTCAAGGCGGGGATGAGGGGAAAGGCTACACCTTC	CASSFQGGDEGKGYTF
few	TRBV6-1	TRBJ1-5	.	TGTGCCAGCAGTGGTCGGGATAGCAATCAGCCCCAGCATTTT	CASSGRDSNQPQHF
.	TRBV6-5	TRBJ1-1	.	TGTGCCAGCAGTGAGAGGGGCAACACTGAAGCTTTCTTT	CASSERGNTEAFF
.	TRBV14	TRBJ2-7	.	TGTGCCAGCAGCCAAGGTCGGGGCAGGGCGGTTACAATTGCCTACGAGCAGTACTTC	CASSQGRGRAVTIAYEQYF
.	TRBV20-1	TRBJ2-5	.	TGCAGTGCTGGGGGGGAGACCCAGTACTTC	CSAGGETQYF
.	TRBV18	TRBJ2-1	.	TGTGCCAGCTCACTCGCAGCGGGTTCCCCGTCCTACAATGAGCAGTTCTTC	CASSLAAGSPSYNEQFF
.	TRBV7-2	TRBJ1-1	TRBD1	TGTGCCAGCAGCTTGAGGCAGGGGGCGCCGAACACTGAAGCTTTCTTT	CASSLRQGAPNTEAFF
.	TRBV4-3	TRBJ1-3	TRBD1	TGCGCCAGCAGCCAAGATGTGGCAGGGGGACCCACTGGAAACACCATATATTTT	CASSQDVAGGPTGNTIYF
few	TRBV11-2	TRBJ1-2	TRBD1	TGTGCCTCACAGGGGGCGCATGGCTACACCTTC	CASQGAHGYTF
.	TRBV2	TRBJ2-5	TRBD2	TGTGCCAGCTCCTTTGACGGGACTAGCGGGAGGACAGAGACCCAGTACTTC	CASSFDGTSGRTETQYF
.	TRBV5-5	TRBJ1-5	TRBD1	TGTGCCAGCAGCCTGACAGGGCACCTTGGGCCTAATCAGCCCCAGCATTTT	CASSLTGHLGPNQPQHF
.	TRBV18	TRBJ2-7	TRBD1	TGTGCCAGCTCGGGACAGGGGAACTCCTACGAGCAGTACTTC	CASSGQGNSYEQYF
once	TRBV15	TRBJ1-2	.	TGTGCCACCAGCAGGGGGGACGGAAACTATGGCTACACCTTC	CATSRGDGNYGYTF
.	TRBV30	TRBJ1-6	TRBD1	TGTGCCTGGGATCAAGGACAGGGAGGTTCACCCCTCCACTTT	CAWDQGQGGSPLHF
.	TRBV5-1	TRBJ2-7	.	TGCGCCAGCAGCTCAACCCCCGGGAGTGTAGCCTACGAGCAGTACTTC	CASSSTPGSVAYEQYF
.	TRBV6-1	TRBJ2-3	TRBD2	TGTGCCAGCAGTGGACTAGCGGGAGGGCCAGATACGCAGTATTTT	CASSGLAGGPDTQYF
.	TRBV5-8	TRBJ1-5	.	TGTGCCAGCACCAAAAATCTGGGGGTGGGTCAGCCCCAGCATTTT	CASTKNLGVGQPQHF
.	TRBV27	TRBJ2-2	.	TGTGCCAGCAGTTTCATCCAGGGGCTTGACGGGGAGCTGTTTTTT	CASSFIQGLDGELFF
.	TRBV5-6	TRBJ1-2	TRBD1	TGTGCCAGCAGGCGCCGCGGACAGGCGAACTATGGCTACACCTTC	CASRRRGQANYGYTF
.	TRBV30	TRBJ1-6	TRBD1	TGTGCCTGGAGCGGGACAGGGAATTCACCCCTCCACTTT	CAWSGTGNSPLHF
.	TRBV6-6	TRBJ1-5	.	TGTGCCAGCAGTTACCCCCACGAACAGAATCAGCCCCAGCATTTT	CASSYPHEQNQPQHF
.	TRBV7-8	TRBJ2-7	.	TGTGCCAGCAGCTTAGAAGCTGAGGACTACGAGCAGTACTTC	CASSLEAEDYEQYF
.	TRBV9	TRBJ2-5	TRBD2	TGTGCCAGCAGCGCCGGGGGGGAGGGGACGGAGTACTTC	CASSAGGEGTEYF
.	TRBV7-2	TRBJ2-1	.	TGTGCCAGCAGCTTAGTCAGCCATCCTGAGCAGTTCTTC	CASSLVSHPEQFF
.	TRBV4-1	TRBJ1-1	.	TGCGCCAGCAGCCCCGGACAGAGGGGCACTGAAGCTTTCTTT	CASSPGQRGTEAFF
.	TRBV7-8	TRBJ2-5	TRBD1	TGTGCCAGCAGCCGCGACAGGGTGGAGGAGACCCAGTACTTC	CASSRDRVEETQYF
.	TRBV4-3	TRBJ2-7	.	TGCGCCAGCAGCCAAGATCGCCCGGCGAGGGAGCAGTACTTC	CASSQDRPAREQYF
.	TRBV5-5	TRBJ1-5	.	TGTGCCAGCAGCTTGGCGGGGCCGAGGCTGCCCCAGCATTTT	CASSLAGPRLPQHF
.	TRBV6-1	TRBJ1-5	TRBD1	TGTGCCAGCAGTGAAGCTGGACAGGGATCCGAGGCCCAGCATTTT	CASSEAGQGSEAQHF
few	TRBV28	TRBJ2-3	TRBD2	TGTGCCAGCAGTCCTAGCGGGAGTTCAGATACGCAGTATTTT	CASSPSGSSDTQYF